This T cell receptor (beta chain) was found in a study of CD8+CD57+ T cells in acquired aplastic anemia. This CDR3 is 19 amino acids long. Between the trimmed V and J ends, which lost 6 bases and 0 bases, there was a span of 21 bases. Looked up from germline, CDR1 is SNHLY and CDR2 is FYNNEI. It was genomic DNA that served as the template for profiling TCR beta VDJ and CDR3. In TCRdb, the reads were re-called with MiXCR into one record per CDR3 protein. The sample holds about 270,000 distinct CDR3 sequences, roughly 50% seen once. The chain couples TRBV2 to TRBJ2-6; tentatively, D is TRBD1 (5 bases). The sequence derives from a human donor with severe aplastic anemia or a healthy control (not recorded which). The sequencing sample was made of sorted CD4+, CD8+, or CD8+CD57+ T cells (not recorded which) from PBMCs. In DNA, the CDR3 is TGTGCCAGCAGCCTAGGATTTGTGGGGCTTAGCTCTGGGGCCAACGTCCTGACTTTC. It specifies CASSLGFVGLSSGANVLTF.